Sequencing of this TCR beta chain was carried out in a study of T cell responses to AZD1222 COVID-19 vaccine. Using immunoSEQ multiplex PCR, the repertoire was profiled, and TCRdb retains in-frame clones only, with some absent. The sample records about 130,000 clones, approximately 86% being singletons. This CDR3 spans 16 amino acids. Per the germline V gene, CDR1 is LGHNA and CDR2 is YNFKEQ. J was trimmed by 7 bases and V by 0 bases; bases with no gene match: 8. Overall study results and limits: The donor cohort was predominantly white British with a female majority, and clonal diversity may have been underestimated. Researchers took repertoire samples only after the peak T cell response had come.

With respect to this clone: The antigen is unknown.

The sequencing here drew on peripheral blood, taken 28 days after the second AZD1222 dose. This sequence joins TRBV4-2 and TRBJ2-2; 7 bases align to TRBD1. This TCR was sampled from an adult who received the AZD1222 COVID-19 vaccine. The CDR3 loop reads CASSQDLGRGYGELFF. CDR3 sequence (DNA): TGTGCCAGCAGCCAAGATCTGGGCAGGGGGTACGGGGAGCTGTTTTTT.